Reported below is one TCR beta chain. The protocol was immunoSEQ multiplex PCR, while the TCRdb copy is restricted to in-frame clones and leaves out a portion. Of 68,000 or so clones listed, approximately 86% were seen once; the top ten hold over 4%. This CDR3 has 16 residues. Germline V gives CDR1 MNHEY, CDR2 SVGEGT. The V gene end was trimmed by 0 bases and the J gene end by 5 bases; junction bases not matched to a gene: 5. This record comes from a study of blood T cell repertoires in COVID-19. Sequencing was performed on peripheral blood. This TCR was sampled from a man over 45 with acute or convalescent COVID-19. The rearrangement links TRBV6-2 or TRBV6-3 to TRBJ2-3; 10 bases fit TRBD2. In DNA form, the CDR3 reads TGTGCCAGCAGTTACTCAGCGGGAGGGCTGGGAGATACGCAGTATTTT. Encoded protein: CASSYSAGGLGDTQYF.